The clone carrying this TCR beta chain was seen only a few times. These data belong to a study of blood T cell repertoires in COVID-19. Measured with immunoSEQ multiplex PCR; TCRdb has only the in-frame clones, and not every one. The table has roughly 260,000 clones, around 87% seen once. Looked up from germline, CDR1 is SGHRS and CDR2 is YFSETQ. Trimming shortened V by 0 bases and J by 7 bases, and 11 bases separated the two germline ends. The length of the CDR3 is 14 residues. Sequencing used peripheral blood. The J gene is TRBJ1-5, the V gene TRBV5-1, with a weak D call TRBD1 (6 bases). This TCR was recovered from a woman aged 50 to 65 with acute or convalescent COVID-19. CDR3 region: CASSLGAGDQPQHF. As DNA, the CDR3 is TGCGCCAGCAGCTTGGGGGCAGGGGACCAGCCCCAGCATTTT.